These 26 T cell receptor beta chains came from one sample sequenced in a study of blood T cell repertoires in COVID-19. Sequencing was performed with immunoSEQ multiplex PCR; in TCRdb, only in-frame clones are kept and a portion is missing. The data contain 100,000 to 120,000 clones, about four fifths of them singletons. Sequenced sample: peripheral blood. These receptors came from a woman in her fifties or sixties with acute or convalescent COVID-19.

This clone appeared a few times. CDR3 sequence (DNA): TGTGCCTGGAAAGTTGGGGCTGGCGCTGAAGCTTTCTTT. Translated, it gives CAWKVGAGAEAFF. The V call is TRBV30, the J call TRBJ1-1, with D maybe TRBD1 (5 bases). Germline assignment: CDR1 GTSNPN and CDR2 SVGIG (reference sequence). The CDR3 is 13 amino acids. Trimming took 4 bases from V and 6 from J, leaving 15 bases between them.

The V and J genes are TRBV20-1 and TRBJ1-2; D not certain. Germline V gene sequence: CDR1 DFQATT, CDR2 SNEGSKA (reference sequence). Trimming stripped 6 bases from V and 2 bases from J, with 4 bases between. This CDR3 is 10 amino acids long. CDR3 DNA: TGCAGTGCCTACAACTATGGCTACACCTTC. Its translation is CSAYNYGYTF.

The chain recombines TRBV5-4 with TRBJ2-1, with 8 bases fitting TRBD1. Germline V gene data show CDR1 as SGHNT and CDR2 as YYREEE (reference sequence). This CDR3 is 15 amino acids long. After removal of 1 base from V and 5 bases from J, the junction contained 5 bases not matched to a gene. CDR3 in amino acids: CASSLSGQGDNEQFF. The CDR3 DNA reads TGTGCCAGCAGCTTGTCTGGACAGGGAGACAATGAGCAGTTCTTC. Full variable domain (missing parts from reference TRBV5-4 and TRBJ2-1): ETGVTQSPTHLIKTRGQQVTLRCSSQSGHNTVSWYQQALGQGPQFIFQYYREEENGRGNFPPRFSGLQFPNYSSELNVNALELDDSALYLCASSLSGQGDNEQFFGPGTRLTVL.

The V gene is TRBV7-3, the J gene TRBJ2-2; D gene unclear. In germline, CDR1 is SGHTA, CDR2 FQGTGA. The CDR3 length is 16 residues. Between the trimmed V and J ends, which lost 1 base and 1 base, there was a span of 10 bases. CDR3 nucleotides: TGTGCCAGCAGCTTAAGCATGGCACAGAACACCGGGGAGCTGTTTTTT. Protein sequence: CASSLSMAQNTGELFF.

CDR3 sequence reads: CASRPQGWTEAFF. In DNA form, the CDR3 reads TGTGCCAGCAGACCACAGGGTTGGACTGAAGCTTTCTTT. The chain is built from TRBV6-5 and TRBJ1-1; D may be TRBD1 (6 bases). The CDR3 has 13 amino acids. Germline lookup yields CDR1 MNHEY and CDR2 SVGAGI. V gave up 6 bases and J gave up 5 bases, with 13 bases separating them.

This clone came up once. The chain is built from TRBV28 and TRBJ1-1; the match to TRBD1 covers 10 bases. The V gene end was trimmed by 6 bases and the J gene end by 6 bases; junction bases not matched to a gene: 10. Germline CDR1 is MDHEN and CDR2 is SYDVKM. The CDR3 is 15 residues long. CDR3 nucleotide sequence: TGTGCCAGCAGAACACCGGGACAGGGGTACGCTGAAGCTTTCTTT. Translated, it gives CASRTPGQGYAEAFF.

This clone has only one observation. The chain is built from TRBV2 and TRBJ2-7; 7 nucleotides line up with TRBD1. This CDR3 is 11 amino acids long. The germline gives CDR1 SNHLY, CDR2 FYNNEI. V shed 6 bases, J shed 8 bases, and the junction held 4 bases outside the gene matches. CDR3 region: CASRQGLKQYF. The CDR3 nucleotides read TGTGCCAGCAGACAGGGGCTGAAGCAGTACTTC.

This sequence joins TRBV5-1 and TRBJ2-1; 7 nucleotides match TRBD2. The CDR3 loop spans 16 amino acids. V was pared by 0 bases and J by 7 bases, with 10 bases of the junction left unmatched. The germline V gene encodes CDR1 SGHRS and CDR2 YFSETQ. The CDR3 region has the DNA TGCGCCAGCAGCTTGGCCTGGGGGGGAGTTGGGAATGAGCAGTTCTTC. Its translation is CASSLAWGGVGNEQFF.

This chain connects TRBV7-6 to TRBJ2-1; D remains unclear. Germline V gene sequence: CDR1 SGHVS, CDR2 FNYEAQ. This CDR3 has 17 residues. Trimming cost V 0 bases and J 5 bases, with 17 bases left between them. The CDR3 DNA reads TGTGCCAGCAGCTTAGCCTATTTAGCCACCCTTGACAATGAGCAGTTCTTC. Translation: CASSLAYLATLDNEQFF.

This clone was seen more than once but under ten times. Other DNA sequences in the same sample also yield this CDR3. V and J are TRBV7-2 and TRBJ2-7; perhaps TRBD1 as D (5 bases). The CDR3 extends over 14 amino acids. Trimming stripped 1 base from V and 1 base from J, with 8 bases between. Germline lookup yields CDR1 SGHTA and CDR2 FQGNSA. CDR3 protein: CASSLGQSSYEQYF. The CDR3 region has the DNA TGTGCCAGCAGCTTAGGACAGAGTTCCTACGAGCAGTACTTC.

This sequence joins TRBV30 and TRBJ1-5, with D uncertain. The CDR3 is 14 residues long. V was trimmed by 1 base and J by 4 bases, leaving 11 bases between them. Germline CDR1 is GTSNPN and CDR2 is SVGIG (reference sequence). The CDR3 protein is CAWSGLTANQPQHF. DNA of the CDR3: TGTGCCTGGAGTGGCCTCACTGCGAATCAGCCCCAGCATTTT.

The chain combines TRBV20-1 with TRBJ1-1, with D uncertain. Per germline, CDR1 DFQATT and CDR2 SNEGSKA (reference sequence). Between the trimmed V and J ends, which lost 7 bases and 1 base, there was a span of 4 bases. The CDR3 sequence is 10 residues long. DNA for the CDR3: TGCAGTGTGGCGAACACTGAAGCTTTCTTT. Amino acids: CSVANTEAFF.

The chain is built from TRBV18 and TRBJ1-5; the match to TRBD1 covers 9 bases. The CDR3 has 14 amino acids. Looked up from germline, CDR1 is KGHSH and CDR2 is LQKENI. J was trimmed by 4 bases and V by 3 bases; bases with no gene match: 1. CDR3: CASSPDRGNQPQHF. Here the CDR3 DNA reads TGTGCCAGCTCACCGGACAGGGGTAATCAGCCCCAGCATTTT.

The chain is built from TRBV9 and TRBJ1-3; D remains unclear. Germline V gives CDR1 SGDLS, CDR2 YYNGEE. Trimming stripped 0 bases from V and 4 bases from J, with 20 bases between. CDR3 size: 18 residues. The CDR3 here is CASSVAPSGTERGNTIYF. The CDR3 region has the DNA TGTGCCAGCAGCGTAGCCCCATCGGGCACGGAGCGGGGAAACACCATATATTTT.

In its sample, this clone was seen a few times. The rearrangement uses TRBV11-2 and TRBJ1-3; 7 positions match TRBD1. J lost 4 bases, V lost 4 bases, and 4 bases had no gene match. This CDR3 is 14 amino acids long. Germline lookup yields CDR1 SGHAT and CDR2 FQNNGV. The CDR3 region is CASSSRDRGNTIYF. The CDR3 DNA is TGTGCCAGCAGCTCCCGGGACAGAGGAAACACCATATATTTT.

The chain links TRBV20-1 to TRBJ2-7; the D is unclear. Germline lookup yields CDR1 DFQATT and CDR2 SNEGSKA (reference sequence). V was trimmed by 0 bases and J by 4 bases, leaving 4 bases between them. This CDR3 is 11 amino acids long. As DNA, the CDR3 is TGCAGTGCTAGAGATCAATACGAGCAGTACTTC. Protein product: CSARDQYEQYF.

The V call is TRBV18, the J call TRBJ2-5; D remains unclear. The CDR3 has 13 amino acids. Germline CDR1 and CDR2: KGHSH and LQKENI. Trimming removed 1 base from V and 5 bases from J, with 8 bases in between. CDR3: CASSPRLEETQYF. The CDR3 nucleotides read TGTGCCAGCTCACCACGCCTAGAGGAGACCCAGTACTTC. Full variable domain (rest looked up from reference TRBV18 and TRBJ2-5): NAGVMQNPRHLVRRRGQEARLRCSPMKGHSHVYWYRQLPEEGLKFMVYLQKENIIDESGMPKERFSAEFPKEGPSILRIQQVVRGDSAAYFCASSPRLEETQYFGPGTRLLVL.

CDR3 in DNA: TGTGCCACCACCAGGGGGCAGGGCTATGGCTACACCTTC. Encoded protein: CATTRGQGYGYTF. The chain employs TRBV24-1 and TRBJ1-2; 8 nucleotides align to TRBD1. CDR3 length: 13 residues. Trimming at V came to 8 bases and at J to 4 bases, leaving 5 bases not matched to a gene. Germline V gives CDR1 KGHDR, CDR2 SFDVKD.

The CDR3 spells CASSPGQGNNSPLHF. As DNA, the CDR3 is TGTGCCAGCAGCCCGGGACAGGGGAATAATTCACCCCTCCACTTT. The chain recombines TRBV6-5 with TRBJ1-6; TRBD1 agrees at 10 bases. CDR1 is MNHEY, CDR2 SVGAGI, per germline. V lost 6 bases, J lost 5 bases, and 4 bases stayed unmatched. The CDR3 extends over 15 amino acids.

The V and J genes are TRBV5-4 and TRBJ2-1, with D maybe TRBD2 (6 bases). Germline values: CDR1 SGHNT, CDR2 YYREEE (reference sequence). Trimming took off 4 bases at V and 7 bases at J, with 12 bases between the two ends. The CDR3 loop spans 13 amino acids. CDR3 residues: CASSPTSTNEQFF. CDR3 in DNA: TGTGCCAGCAGCCCTACTAGCACAAATGAGCAGTTCTTC.

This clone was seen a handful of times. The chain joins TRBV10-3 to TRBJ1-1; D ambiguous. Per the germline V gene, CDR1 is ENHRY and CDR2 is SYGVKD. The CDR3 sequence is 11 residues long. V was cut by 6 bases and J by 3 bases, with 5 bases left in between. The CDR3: CAISADTEAFF. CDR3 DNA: TGTGCCATCAGCGCAGACACTGAAGCTTTCTTT.

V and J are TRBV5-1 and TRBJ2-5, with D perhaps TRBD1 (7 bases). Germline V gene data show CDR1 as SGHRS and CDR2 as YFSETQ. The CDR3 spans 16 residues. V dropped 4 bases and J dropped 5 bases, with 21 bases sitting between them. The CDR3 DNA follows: TGCGCCAGCAGCGCGACAGTTGGAGGGGGCTCGGAGACCCAGTACTTC. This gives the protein CASSATVGGGSETQYF.

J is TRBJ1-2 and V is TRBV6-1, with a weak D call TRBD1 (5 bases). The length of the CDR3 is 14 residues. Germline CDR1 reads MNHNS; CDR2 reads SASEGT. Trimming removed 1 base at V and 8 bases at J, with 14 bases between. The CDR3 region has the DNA TGTGCCAGCAGTGAAGGGACATGGGCGTCCGGCTACACCTTC. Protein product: CASSEGTWASGYTF.

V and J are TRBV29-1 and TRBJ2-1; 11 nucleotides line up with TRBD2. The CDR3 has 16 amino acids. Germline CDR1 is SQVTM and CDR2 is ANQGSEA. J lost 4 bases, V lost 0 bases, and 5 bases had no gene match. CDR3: CSVEDRRLAGYNEQFF. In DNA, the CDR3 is TGCAGCGTTGAAGATAGGCGACTAGCGGGGTACAATGAGCAGTTCTTC.

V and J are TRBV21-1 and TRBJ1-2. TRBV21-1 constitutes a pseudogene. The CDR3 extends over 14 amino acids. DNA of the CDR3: TGTGCCAGCAGCCCCCTGCCAGCGAACTATGGCTACACCTTC. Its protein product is CASSPLPANYGYTF.

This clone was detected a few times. The CDR3 bases are TGCAGCGTTGAGACCCCGGGACTATCCCCTGAAGCTTTCTTT. It specifies CSVETPGLSPEAFF. The V call is TRBV29-1, the J call TRBJ1-1; weak D call: TRBD1 (5 bases). The V gene's germline CDR1 is SQVTM and CDR2 ANQGSEA. V was shortened by 3 bases and J by 6 bases, with 17 bases between the two germline ends. This CDR3 contains 14 residues. Supplemented by reference TRBV29-1 and TRBJ1-1, the full variable domain reads SAVISQKPSRDICQRGTSLTIQCQVDSQVTMMFWYRQQPGQSLTLIATANQGSEATYESGFVIDKFPISRPNLTFSTLTVSNMSPEDSSIYLCSVETPGLSPEAFFGQGTRLTVV.